Listed below are T cell receptor beta chains from one sample, sequenced in a study of response to subunit inactivated influenza vaccine. TCRdb redid the calling of the RT-PCR reads with MiXCR, one entry per CDR3 protein. Of approximately 500,000 distinct CDR3 sequences in the sample, 10% to 15% are singletons; the top ten hold about an eighth. The sequenced sample was PBMCs from blood, obtained 40 to 50 days after vaccination. These receptors came from a man over 45 who received an inactivated influenza vaccine. Both conserved end residues are part of each CDR3. The D gene is left open where the match is weak. Clone size is stated in some rows and not others, as once, few, many or a class when expanded.

D gene,V gene,J gene,clone size,CDR3 DNA,CDR3 protein
TRBD1,TRBV7-9,TRBJ2-1,few,TGTGCCAGCAGCTCCGGGACAGCCCATGAGCAGTTCTTC,CASSSGTAHEQFF
TRBD1,TRBV7-6,TRBJ1-5,few,TGTGCCAGCAGCGCGTCGGGACAGGGTACTCAGCCCCAGCATTTT,CASSASGQGTQPQHF
NA,TRBV7-3,TRBJ2-2,many,TGTGCCAGCAGCCCCTCGGACTCCGGGGAGCTGTTTTTT,CASSPSDSGELFF
NA,TRBV7-9,TRBJ2-1,NA,TGTGCCAGCAGCTTAGGGCTTCACAATGAGCAGTTCTTC,CASSLGLHNEQFF
TRBD1,TRBV6-2/TRBV6-3,TRBJ2-7,NA,TGTGCCAGCAGTTACGAGGCAGGGGGCGACTACGAGCAGTACTTC,CASSYEAGGDYEQYF
TRBD1,TRBV7-9,TRBJ1-5,NA,TGTGCCAGCAGCCCAGGTGGGACAGGGATCAATCAGCCCCAGCATTTT,CASSPGGTGINQPQHF
NA,TRBV9,TRBJ2-1,few,TGTGCCAGCAGCGCCAAAGGGGGGGGGGTGGCGTACAATGAGCAGTTCTTC,CASSAKGGGVAYNEQFF
NA,TRBV7-8,TRBJ2-5,few,TGTGCCAGCAGCACTCGGACCCAAGGCCCGGGGACCCAGTACTTC,CASSTRTQGPGTQYF
NA,TRBV5-1,TRBJ2-3,many,TGCGCCAGCAGCTTGCGCAGCGGTAGCACAGATACGCAGTATTTT,CASSLRSGSTDTQYF
NA,TRBV6-5,TRBJ1-5,many,TGTGCCAGCAGTTTACACGGACGGGGCAATCAGCCCCAGCATTTT,CASSLHGRGNQPQHF
TRBD1,TRBV6-2/TRBV6-3,TRBJ1-5,NA,TGTGCCAGCAGCCACCGCCGGGACAGGGGTCAGCCCCAGCATTTT,CASSHRRDRGQPQHF
NA,TRBV9,TRBJ1-3,NA,TGTGCCAGCAGCGTAGGTGGGCGCTCTGGAAACACCATATATTTT,CASSVGGRSGNTIYF
NA,TRBV6-1,TRBJ1-1,few,TGTGCCAGCAGACGGGACGGGGGGAACACTGAAGCTTTCTTT,CASRRDGGNTEAFF
NA,TRBV21-1,TRBJ2-7,NA,TGTGCCAGCAGAGAGGGTTTTCGTCCCTACGAGCAGTACTTC,CASREGFRPYEQYF
NA,TRBV10-3,TRBJ2-7,NA,TGTGCCATCAGCCTGACGGGGGGCCAGCAGTACTTC,CAISLTGGQQYF
TRBD2,TRBV5-1,TRBJ2-7,NA,TGCGCCAGCAGGTGGGGGACTAACTACGAGCAGTACTTC,CASRWGTNYEQYF
TRBD1,TRBV7-2,TRBJ1-4,few,TGTGCCAGCAGCCCATTAGGACAGGGCACTAATGAAAAACTGTTTTTT,CASSPLGQGTNEKLFF
NA,TRBV11-2,TRBJ2-7,few,TGTGCCAGCAGCTTAGCTGGACCCTACTACGAGCAGTACTTC,CASSLAGPYYEQYF
NA,TRBV4-3,TRBJ2-3,few,TGCGCCAGCAGCCAAGATCAAGCCACAGATACGCAGTATTTT,CASSQDQATDTQYF
TRBD1,TRBV2,TRBJ2-7,NA,TGTGCCAGCACGCCCTCGGACAGGTACGAGCAGTACTTC,CASTPSDRYEQYF
TRBD2,TRBV3-1,TRBJ2-7,NA,TGTGCCAGCAGCCAGGACTCTATCGCGGGGGCCTACGAGCAGTACTTC,CASSQDSIAGAYEQYF
NA,TRBV7-2,TRBJ2-1,NA,TGTGCCAGCAGGGGGGAAATGCAGTTCTTC,CASRGEMQFF
NA,TRBV11-2,TRBJ2-1,few,TGTGCCAGCAGCTTAGCGACTCCCCTCTACAATGAGCAGTTCTTC,CASSLATPLYNEQFF
NA,TRBV10-3,TRBJ1-2,many,TGTGCCATCAGTGAGTCTGTGGGGCGCGTCTATGGCTACACCTTC,CAISESVGRVYGYTF